Shown below are 7 T cell receptor beta chains from a single sample sequenced in a study of long-term antiretroviral therapy in people with HIV. It was version v3.0 of the immunoSEQ assay that was run at survey level. TCRdb's table, derived via immunoSEQ multiplex PCR, lists solely in-frame clones and lacks some. In the table there are around 17,000 clones, about 80% of which are singletons. The sequences come from unsorted PBMCs, collected 0.1 years after starting antiretroviral therapy. The receptors derive from a man aged 18 to 29 with HIV.

The chain is built from TRBV4-2 and TRBJ2-1; a weak D match, TRBD2 (5 bases). V lost 4 bases, J lost 10 bases, and 14 bases lay in between. Germline CDR1 reads LGHNA; CDR2 reads YNFKEQ. The CDR3 is made up of 13 amino acids. The CDR3 protein is CASSLAPGEEQFF. CDR3 bases: TGTGCCAGCAGCCTAGCACCCGGGGAGGAGCAGTTCTTC.

The chain combines TRBV19 with TRBJ2-7; 8 bases line up with TRBD1. Germline-derived CDR1 and CDR2 are LNHDA and SQIVND (reference sequence). Unmatched junction bases numbered 5, after V lost 1 base and J lost 3 bases. The CDR3 contains 15 residues. The CDR3 protein is CASSIAQGARYEQYF. DNA for the CDR3: TGTGCCAGTAGTATAGCCCAGGGGGCTCGCTACGAGCAGTACTTC.

This chain uses TRBV13 with TRBJ2-5, with 12 positions matching TRBD2. Germline CDR1 PRHDT, CDR2 FYEKMQ (reference sequence). This CDR3 has 15 residues. V was clipped by 5 bases and J by 4 bases; unmatched bases: 5. In DNA, the CDR3 is TGTGCCAGCAGCACCACTAGCGGGGGGCGAGAGACCCAGTACTTC. It codes for CASSTTSGGRETQYF.

The rearrangement links TRBV18 to TRBJ2-2; possible D gene TRBD1, 5 bases. V was pared by 3 bases and J by 4 bases, with 15 bases between. The germline CDR1 and CDR2 sequences are KGHSH and LQKENI. This CDR3 region has 16 residues. CDR3 loop: CASSPYHTTATGELFF. In DNA, the CDR3 is TGTGCCAGCTCACCTTACCATACGACAGCCACCGGGGAGCTGTTTTTT.

The DNA of the CDR3 is TGTGCCAGCGGCCGGGACAGAGGAAACTATGGCTACACCTTC. This codes for CASGRDRGNYGYTF. This chain connects TRBV7-8 to TRBJ1-2; 7 bases fit TRBD1. Germline V gives CDR1 SGHVS, CDR2 FQNEAQ. The CDR3 spans 14 residues. V was pared by 8 bases and J by 2 bases, with 8 bases of the junction left unmatched.

The rearrangement uses TRBV6-1 and TRBJ1-4; the D is unclear. This CDR3 has 16 amino acids. Trimming took off 0 bases at V and 0 bases at J, with 8 bases between the two ends. Germline values: CDR1 MNHNS, CDR2 SASEGT. The CDR3 region has the DNA TGTGCCAGCAGTGAAGCCTCACTAGCAACTAATGAAAAACTGTTTTTT. This gives the protein CASSEASLATNEKLFF.

As DNA, the CDR3 is TGCGCCAGCAGCTTGGAAGACTCCTATAATTCACCCCTCCACTTT. Translated: CASSLEDSYNSPLHF. The chain carries TRBV5-1 and TRBJ1-6; D unclear. Germline V CDR1 and CDR2: SGHRS, YFSETQ. V lost 0 bases and J 0 bases, leaving 4 bases between the germline ends. This CDR3 is 15 amino acids long.